This T cell receptor beta chain appears in the sequencing data of a study of T cell changes during pregnancy in multiple sclerosis. TCRdb's copy holds only in-frame clones and misses some; the assay was immunoSEQ multiplex PCR. Here the sample spans 90,000 to 95,000 clones, almost 95% being singletons. This TCR came from a female donor with multiple sclerosis, enrolled in a pregnancy study. Sequencing used peripheral blood, obtained in the third trimester of pregnancy.

CDR3: CASSYASSGTTEQFF. The CDR3 DNA reads TGTGCCAGCAGTTACGCATCAAGCGGGACGACTGAGCAGTTCTTC. This rearrangement joins TRBV6-5 to TRBJ2-1, with 7 positions matching TRBD2. CDR1 is MNHEY, CDR2 SVGAGI, per germline. J lost 9 bases, V lost 2 bases, and 10 bases had no gene match. This CDR3 is built from 15 residues.